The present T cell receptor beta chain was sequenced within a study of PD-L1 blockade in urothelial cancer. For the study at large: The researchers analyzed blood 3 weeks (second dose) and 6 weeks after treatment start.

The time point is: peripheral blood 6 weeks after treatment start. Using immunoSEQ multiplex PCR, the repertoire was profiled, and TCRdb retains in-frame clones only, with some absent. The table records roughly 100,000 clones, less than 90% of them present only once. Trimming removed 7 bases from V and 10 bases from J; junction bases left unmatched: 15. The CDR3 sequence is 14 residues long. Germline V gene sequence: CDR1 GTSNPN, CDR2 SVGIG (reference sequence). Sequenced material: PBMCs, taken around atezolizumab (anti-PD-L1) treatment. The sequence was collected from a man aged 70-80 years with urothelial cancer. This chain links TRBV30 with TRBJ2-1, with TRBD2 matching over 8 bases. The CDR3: CASDAGREAYEQFF. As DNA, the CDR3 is TGTGCCTCGGATGCGGGGCGGGAGGCCTACGAGCAGTTCTTC.